The 20 T cell receptor beta chains below all came from one sample that was sequenced in a study of blood T cell repertoires in COVID-19 (dated by TCRdb to the early 2020s). The library came from the immunoSEQ multiplex PCR assay. TCRdb took over this immuneACCESS table, retaining in-frame rearrangements with V and J assigned. Such tables are incomplete; in checked studies, under half of the missing clones stem from an unresolved V gene, and the remainder is unexplained. The sample table lists around 250,000 clones, roughly 80% of them with a count of one. The ten largest clones take up more than 4% of the sample. The sample consisted of PBMCs or T cells enriched from blood (not recorded which). These receptors were taken from a middle-aged man who had been exposed to COVID-19.

The chain joins TRBV3-1 (or the pseudogene TRBV3-2) to TRBJ2-3; 10 nucleotides align to TRBD2. V trimming: 0 bases; J trimming: 2 bases; junction bases outside the gene matches: 5. Germline-derived CDR1 and CDR2 are LGHDT and YNNKEL (reference sequence). The CDR3 is 17 amino acids. The CDR3 protein is CASSQEGGLAPTDTQYF. In DNA, the CDR3 is TGTGCCAGCAGCCAAGAGGGGGGACTAGCGCCCACAGATACGCAGTATTTT.

J is TRBJ2-6 and V is TRBV27, with D hard to call. CDR3 length: 15 residues. From germline, CDR1 is MNHEY and CDR2 SMNVEV (reference sequence). The ends were cut back, 5 bases at V and 0 bases at J, with 8 bases in the middle. CDR3 amino acids: CASSPQISGANVLTF. For the CDR3, the DNA is TGTGCCAGCAGTCCTCAGATCTCTGGGGCCAACGTCCTGACTTTC.

This chain uses TRBV5-1 with TRBJ1-4; 7 nucleotides line up with TRBD1. CDR1 is SGHRS, CDR2 YFSETQ, per germline. V lost 0 bases to trimming and J lost 8 bases; unmatched junction nucleotides: 10. CDR3 length equals 16 residues. CDR3 sequence: CASSLDRDSQGEKLFF. CDR3 nucleotides: TGCGCCAGCAGCTTGGATAGGGACAGTCAAGGAGAAAAACTGTTTTTT.

CDR3 DNA sequence: TGTGCCAGCAGGCCTAGCGGGAGGGGATACGAGCAGTACTTC. It encodes CASRPSGRGYEQYF. V gene TRBV7-9 combines with J gene TRBJ2-7; TRBD2 matches 12 bases. Trimming took 6 bases from V and 4 from J; bases not matched to a gene: 4. Germline V gives CDR1 SEHNR, CDR2 FQNEAQ (reference sequence). The CDR3 contains 14 residues.

The V call is TRBV5-1, the J call TRBJ1-5; D remains ambiguous. The V and J ends lost 0 bases and 3 bases respectively, with 7 bases between them. Germline-derived CDR1 and CDR2 are SGHRS and YFSETQ. This CDR3 is built from 14 residues. The CDR3 coding sequence is TGCGCCAGCAGCTTGGGGGCAGTCAATCAGCCCCAGCATTTT. It is translated as CASSLGAVNQPQHF. Filled out from reference TRBV5-1 and TRBJ1-5, the complete variable domain reads KAGVTQTPRYLIKTRGQQVTLSCSPISGHRSVSWYQQTPGQGLQFLFEYFSETQRNKGNFPGRFSGRQFSNSRSEMNVSTLELGDSALYLCASSLGAVNQPQHFGDGTRLSIL.

V is TRBV5-1 and J is TRBJ2-3, with 11 bases matching TRBD2. With V trimmed by 6 bases and J by 2 bases, 2 bases remained unmatched. This CDR3 has 14 residues. Germline assignment: CDR1 SGHRS and CDR2 YFSETQ. CDR3 protein: CASMTSGVTDTQYF. As DNA, the CDR3 is TGCGCCAGCATGACTAGCGGGGTCACAGATACGCAGTATTTT. Filled out from reference TRBV5-1 and TRBJ2-3, the complete variable domain reads KAGVTQTPRYLIKTRGQQVTLSCSPISGHRSVSWYQQTPGQGLQFLFEYFSETQRNKGNFPGRFSGRQFSNSRSEMNVSTLELGDSALYLCASMTSGVTDTQYFGPGTRLTVL.

Regarding this clone: This sequence may be a read error, since a much larger clone differs from it by one base. J is TRBJ1-1 and V is TRBV25-1; D unresolved. The V and J ends lost 4 bases and 1 base respectively, with 16 bases between them. There are 16 residues in the CDR3. Germline-derived CDR1 and CDR2 are MGHDK and SYGVNS. CDR3 residues: CASSGYKAGQNTEAFF. The CDR3 coding sequence is TGTGCCAGCAGTGGATATAAGGCGGGTCAGAACACTGAAGCTTTCTTT.

The chain combines TRBV7-9 with TRBJ1-2, with D tentatively TRBD1 (6 bases). V dropped 10 bases and J dropped 8 bases, with 23 bases sitting between them. The CDR3 totals 14 residues. Germline values: CDR1 SEHNR, CDR2 FQNEAQ (reference sequence). As DNA, the CDR3 is TGTGCCATAAGCTCCCGAGACAGGTTTGGAGGCTACACCTTC. The encoded protein is CAISSRDRFGGYTF.

This rearrangement joins TRBV11-3 to TRBJ1-6, with a tentative D call TRBD1 (5 bases). CDR3 length: 14 amino acids. Germline V gene sequence: CDR1 SGHNT, CDR2 YENEEA. Trimming cost V 5 bases and J 4 bases, with 9 bases left between them. The DNA for the CDR3 is TGTGCCAGCAGCCGGGGGGGGTATAATTCACCCCTCCACTTT. Translation: CASSRGGYNSPLHF.

The CDR3: CASSLGQTATYEQYF. The CDR3, as DNA: TGTGCCAGCTCACTGGGACAGACAGCCACCTACGAGCAGTACTTC. J is TRBJ2-7 and V is TRBV18; the match to TRBD1 covers 7 bases. Trimming at V came to 4 bases and at J to 2 bases, leaving 8 bases not matched to a gene. The V gene's germline CDR1 is KGHSH and CDR2 LQKENI. The CDR3 totals 15 residues.

J is TRBJ2-7 and V is TRBV5-8; weak D call: TRBD2 (6 bases). There are 13 residues in the CDR3. Trimming removed 5 bases from V and 10 bases from J, with 19 bases in between. CDR1 SGHTS and CDR2 YDEGEE come from the germline V gene. The CDR3 reads CASSQVSGGYQYF. CDR3 coding DNA: TGTGCCAGCAGTCAAGTTAGCGGAGGCTATCAGTACTTC.

This clone was seen only a few times. V is TRBV10-3 and J is TRBJ2-2; D possibly corresponds to TRBD2 (5 bases). The CDR3 spans 13 residues. The germline V gene encodes CDR1 ENHRY and CDR2 SYGVKD. Trimming removed 2 bases at V and 7 bases at J, with 8 bases between. For the CDR3, the DNA is TGTGCCATCAGTGAGGCGGGTATCGGGGAGCTGTTTTTT. Protein product: CAISEAGIGELFF.

This sequence joins TRBV5-8 and TRBJ1-1, with unresolved D. The CDR3 is made up of 14 amino acids. Germline V gene sequence: CDR1 SGHTS, CDR2 YDEGEE. The V end lost 0 bases, the J end lost 10 bases, and 16 bases lay between the germline ends. CDR3 residues: CASSLAYYFLVAFF. The CDR3 DNA reads TGTGCCAGCAGCTTGGCCTACTATTTCTTGGTAGCTTTCTTT.

The chain uses TRBV5-1 and TRBJ2-7; tentatively, D is TRBD1 (6 bases). There are 16 residues in the CDR3. The germline V gene has CDR1 SGHRS and CDR2 YFSETQ. Trimming took off 4 bases at V and 2 bases at J, with 19 bases between the two ends. CDR3 sequence (DNA): TGCGCCAGCAGCGTAGACAGGTCGGCGGTAACCTACGAGCAGTACTTC. It translates to CASSVDRSAVTYEQYF.

The chain links TRBV7-9 to TRBJ1-4, with a weak D call TRBD1 (5 bases). V lost 4 bases and J 0 bases, leaving 12 bases between the germline ends. The CDR3 consists of 16 residues. Germline V gives CDR1 SEHNR, CDR2 FQNEAQ (reference sequence). This chain's CDR3 is CASSSDRFATNEKLFF. The CDR3 DNA reads TGTGCCAGCAGCTCAGACAGATTTGCAACTAATGAAAAACTGTTTTTT.

This rearrangement joins TRBV7-8 to TRBJ2-1; 10 bases align to TRBD1. CDR3 size: 15 residues. Germline loops: CDR1 SGHVS, CDR2 FQNEAQ. V was clipped by 3 bases and J by 8 bases; unmatched bases: 7. CDR3 coding DNA: TGTGCCAGCAGCTTGAGTAGGGGACAGGGGTATGAGCAGTTCTTC. The encoded protein is CASSLSRGQGYEQFF. The full variable domain, its missing parts supplied by reference TRBV7-8 and TRBJ2-1, is GAGVSQSPRYKVAKRGQDVALRCDPISGHVSLFWYQQALGQGPEFLTYFQNEAQLDKSGLPSDRFFAERPEGSVSTLKIQRTQQEDSAVYLCASSLSRGQGYEQFFGPGTRLTVL.

The V call is TRBV7-2, the J call TRBJ1-5; D might be TRBD1 (6 bases). The CDR3 has 13 residues. V was trimmed by 5 bases and J by 9 bases, leaving 14 bases between them. CDR1 is SGHTA and CDR2 is FQGNSA in the germline V gene. In DNA, the CDR3 is TGTGCCAGCAGCCCACAGGGTTCAGGGCCCCAGCATTTT. Translating gives CASSPQGSGPQHF.

The chain employs TRBV6-5 and TRBJ1-1; D perhaps matches TRBD1 (6 bases). The CDR3 runs 14 residues. The V end was cut by 7 bases, the J end by 6 bases, with 18 bases between. The germline gives CDR1 MNHEY, CDR2 SVGAGI. The CDR3 loop is CASISRQVSSEAFF. As DNA, the CDR3 is TGTGCCAGCATCTCCCGACAGGTATCTTCTGAAGCTTTCTTT.

This clone was picked up a small number of times. V and J are TRBV7-9 and TRBJ2-1; D call uncertain. V lost 6 bases to trimming and J lost 8 bases, with 11 bases between them. The CDR3 length is 12 residues. Per germline, CDR1 SEHNR and CDR2 FQNEAQ (reference sequence). The chain's CDR3 is CASSLVADEQFF. The CDR3 DNA reads as TGTGCCAGCAGTCTCGTAGCTGATGAGCAGTTCTTC.

The chain couples TRBV6-5 to TRBJ2-1; 13 bases map to TRBD2. This CDR3 comprises 15 residues. With V trimmed by 6 bases and J by 4 bases, 3 bases remained unmatched. Germline CDR1 is MNHEY and CDR2 is SVGAGI. The CDR3 sequence: CASRGTSGKYNEQFF. The CDR3 DNA reads as TGTGCCAGCAGGGGGACTAGCGGGAAATACAATGAGCAGTTCTTC.